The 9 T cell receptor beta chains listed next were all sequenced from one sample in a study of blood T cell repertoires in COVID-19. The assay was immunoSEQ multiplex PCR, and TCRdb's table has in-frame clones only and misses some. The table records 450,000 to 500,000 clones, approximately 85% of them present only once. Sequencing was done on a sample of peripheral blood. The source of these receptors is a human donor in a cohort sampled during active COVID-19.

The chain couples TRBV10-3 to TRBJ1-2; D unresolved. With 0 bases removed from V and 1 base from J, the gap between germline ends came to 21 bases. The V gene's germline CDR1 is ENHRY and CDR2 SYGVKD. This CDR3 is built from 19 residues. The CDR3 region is CAISESGIRGAASNYGYTF. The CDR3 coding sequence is TGTGCCATCAGTGAGTCTGGCATTCGAGGAGCAGCTAGTAACTATGGCTACACCTTC.

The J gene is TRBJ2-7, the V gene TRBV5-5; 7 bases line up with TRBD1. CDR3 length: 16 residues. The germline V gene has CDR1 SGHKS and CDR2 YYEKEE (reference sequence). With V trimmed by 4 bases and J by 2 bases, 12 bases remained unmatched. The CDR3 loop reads CASSDRQGVNAYEQYF. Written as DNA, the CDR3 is TGTGCCAGCAGCGACCGACAGGGAGTGAACGCCTACGAGCAGTACTTC. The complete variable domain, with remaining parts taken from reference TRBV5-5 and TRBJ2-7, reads DAGVTQSPTHLIKTRGQQVTLRCSPISGHKSVSWYQQVLGQGPQFIFQYYEKEERGRGNFPDRFSARQFPNYSSELNVNALLLGDSALYLCASSDRQGVNAYEQYFGPGTRLTVT.

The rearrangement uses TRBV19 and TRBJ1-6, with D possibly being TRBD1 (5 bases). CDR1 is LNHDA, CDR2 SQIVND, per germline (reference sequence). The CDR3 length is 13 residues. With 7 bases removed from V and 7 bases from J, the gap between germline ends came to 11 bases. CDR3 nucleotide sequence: TGTGCCAGTACGGGAGGGGCGAATTCACCCCTCCACTTT. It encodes CASTGGANSPLHF. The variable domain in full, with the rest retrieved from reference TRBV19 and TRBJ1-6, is DGGITQSPKYLFRKEGQNVTLSCEQNLNHDAMYWYRQDPGQGLRLIYYSQIVNDFQKGDIAEGYSVSREKKESFPLTVTSAQKNPTAFYLCASTGGANSPLHFGNGTRLTVT.

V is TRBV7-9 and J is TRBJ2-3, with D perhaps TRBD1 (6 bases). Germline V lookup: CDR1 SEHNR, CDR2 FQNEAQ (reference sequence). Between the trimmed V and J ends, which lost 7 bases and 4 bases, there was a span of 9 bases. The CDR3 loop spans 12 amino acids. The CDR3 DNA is TGTGCCAGCAACAGGGATGCAGATACGCAGTATTTT. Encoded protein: CASNRDADTQYF.

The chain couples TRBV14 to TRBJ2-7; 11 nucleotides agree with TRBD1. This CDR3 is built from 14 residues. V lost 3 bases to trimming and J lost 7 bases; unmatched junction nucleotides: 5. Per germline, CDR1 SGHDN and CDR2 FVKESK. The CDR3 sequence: CASSQWTGGREQYF. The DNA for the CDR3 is TGTGCCAGCAGCCAGTGGACAGGGGGCAGGGAGCAGTACTTC. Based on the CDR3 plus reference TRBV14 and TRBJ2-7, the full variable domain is EAGVTQFPSHSVIEKGQTVTLRCDPISGHDNLYWYRRVMGKEIKFLLHFVKESKQDESGMPNNRFLAERTGGTYSTLKVQPAELEDSGVYFCASSQWTGGREQYFGPGTRLTVT.

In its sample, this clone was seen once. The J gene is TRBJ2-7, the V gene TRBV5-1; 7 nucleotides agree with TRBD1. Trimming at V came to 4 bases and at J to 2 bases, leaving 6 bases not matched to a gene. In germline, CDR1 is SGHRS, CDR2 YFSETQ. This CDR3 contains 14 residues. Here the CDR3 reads CASSLPGGTYEQYF. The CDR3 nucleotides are TGCGCCAGCAGCCTGCCAGGGGGTACCTACGAGCAGTACTTC.

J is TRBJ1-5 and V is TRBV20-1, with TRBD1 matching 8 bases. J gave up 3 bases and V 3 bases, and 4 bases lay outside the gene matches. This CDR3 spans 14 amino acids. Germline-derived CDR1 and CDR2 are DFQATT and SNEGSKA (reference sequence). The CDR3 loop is CSASRGQDNQPQHF. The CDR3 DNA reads TGCAGTGCTAGTCGGGGACAGGACAATCAGCCCCAGCATTTT.

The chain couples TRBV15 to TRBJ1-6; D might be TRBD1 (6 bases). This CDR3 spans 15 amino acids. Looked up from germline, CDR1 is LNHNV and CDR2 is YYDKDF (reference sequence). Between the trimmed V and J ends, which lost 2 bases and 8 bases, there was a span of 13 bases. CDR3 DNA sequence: TGTGCCACCAGCAGACCAGGGGACGCGTATTCACCCCTCCACTTT. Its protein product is CATSRPGDAYSPLHF.

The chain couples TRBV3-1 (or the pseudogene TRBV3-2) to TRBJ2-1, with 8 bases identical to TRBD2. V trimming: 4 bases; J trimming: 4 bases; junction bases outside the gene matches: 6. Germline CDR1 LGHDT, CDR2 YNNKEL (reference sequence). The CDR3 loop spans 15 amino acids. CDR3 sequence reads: CASSPGTGGYNEQFF. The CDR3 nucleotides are TGTGCCAGCAGCCCAGGAACGGGAGGGTACAATGAGCAGTTCTTC.